The present T cell receptor (beta chain) was sequenced within a study of T cell repertoires in ileal Crohn's disease. A word on this clone: Its matching antigen is unknown.

The time point denotes: inflamed ileum from the surgical specimen. Assay used: immunoSEQ multiplex PCR; TCRdb lists only in-frame clones, some missing. This table holds about 7,800 clones, over 75% found once. Broader study findings: Endoscopic recurrence occurred in every patient whose clonality exceeded 26.8%.

The material sequenced was ileal tissue. This clonotype was sampled from an adult with Crohn's disease.

CDR3 loop: CASSLGVVGEKLFF. CDR3 sequence (DNA): TGCGCCAGCAGCTTGGGTGTGGTGGGGGAAAAACTGTTTTTT. This chain joins TRBV5-1 and TRBJ1-4; no firm D call. CDR1 is SGHRS, CDR2 YFSETQ, per germline. The CDR3 runs to 14 residues. With 0 bases removed from V and 8 bases from J, the gap between germline ends came to 11 bases.